The sequence of this T cell receptor beta chain was determined in a study of T cell responses to AZD1222 COVID-19 vaccine. This clone was counted many times. In germline, CDR1 is SGDLS, CDR2 YYNGEE. Trimming removed 3 bases from V and 3 bases from J; junction bases left unmatched: 14. The CDR3 length is 18 residues. Produced via immunoSEQ multiplex PCR; TCRdb's table is partial and in-frame only. The sample lists approximately 89,000 clones, 88% occurring once. The starting material was peripheral blood, obtained on day 0 of AZD1222 vaccination. This sequence originates from an adult in good health. This chain connects TRBV9 to TRBJ1-3; TRBD1 matches 8 bases. The chain's CDR3 is CASSAGTGLRSLGNTIYF. Written as DNA, the CDR3 is TGTGCCAGCAGCGCGGGGACAGGCCTCCGATCCCTTGGAAACACCATATATTTT.